Shown below are 14 T cell receptor beta chains from a single sample sequenced in a study of blood T cell repertoires in COVID-19 (dated by TCRdb to the early 2020s). The protocol used for the library was the immunoSEQ multiplex PCR assay. TCRdb provides this immuneACCESS table in a form limited to in-frame rearrangements. Some clones are lacking; in checked studies, under half of them reflect an unresolved V gene, and why the rest are absent is not known. For this sample there are more than 200,000 clones; 85% to 90% appear just once. 1.6% of the sample is in the top ten clones. Source material: PBMCs or T cells enriched from blood (not recorded which). These TCRs come from a woman in her fifties or sixties who had recovered from COVID-19.

DNA of the CDR3: TGTGCCAGCAGTCGGCTTTCGGCAGGAGGTACTGAAGCTTTCTTT. This sequence encodes CASSRLSAGGTEAFF. The rearrangement uses TRBV6-5 and TRBJ1-1, with D uncertain. The CDR3 extends over 15 amino acids. Germline V gives CDR1 MNHEY, CDR2 SVGAGI. Between the trimmed V and J ends, which lost 5 bases and 5 bases, there was a span of 18 bases.

The CDR3 reads CATSRLQGSSYEQYF. DNA for the CDR3: TGTGCCACCAGCAGACTACAGGGTTCGTCCTACGAGCAGTACTTC. The rearrangement joins TRBV15 to TRBJ2-7, with D maybe TRBD1 (6 bases). CDR1 LNHNV and CDR2 YYDKDF come from the germline V gene (reference sequence). The V end was cut by 2 bases, the J end by 1 base, with 12 bases between. The CDR3 totals 15 residues.

The CDR3: CASSLASAAGRLSYNEQFF. CDR3 nucleotide sequence: TGTGCCAGCAGCTTAGCGTCGGCAGCGGGAAGACTCTCCTACAATGAGCAGTTCTTC. The chain is built from TRBV7-6 and TRBJ2-1; 7 bases match TRBD2. CDR3 length: 19 residues. Germline-derived CDR1 and CDR2 are SGHVS and FNYEAQ. V shed 0 bases and J 0 bases; nucleotides not matched to a gene: 11.

The chain has TRBV18 and TRBJ2-1, with TRBD2 matching 11 bases. Germline V CDR1 and CDR2: KGHSH, LQKENI. The ends lost 3 bases at V and 8 bases at J; junction bases unmatched: 6. CDR3 length: 15 residues. In DNA, the CDR3 is TGTGCCAGCTCACCCACTAGCGGGAGTTTCGATGAGCAGTTCTTC. Amino acids: CASSPTSGSFDEQFF.

This clone was seen a few times. The chain recombines TRBV4-1 with TRBJ1-5; 7 nucleotides match TRBD1. The V gene end was trimmed by 4 bases and the J gene end by 7 bases; junction bases not matched to a gene: 10. CDR3 length equals 15 residues. Germline V gene data show CDR1 as MGHRA and CDR2 as YSYEKL. The CDR3 DNA sequence: TGCGCCAGCAGCCGCAAACCAGGGGGTTTACAGCCCCAGCATTTT. Residues: CASSRKPGGLQPQHF.

This clone occurred once. This chain connects TRBV9 to TRBJ2-2, with D perhaps matching TRBD1 (5 bases). CDR3 length: 14 amino acids. V gave up 5 bases and J gave up 5 bases, with 13 bases separating them. Germline-derived CDR1 and CDR2 are SGDLS and YYNGEE. In DNA form, the CDR3 reads TGTGCCAGCAGGGCAGGGTGGTCGACCGGGGAGCTGTTTTTT. Residues: CASRAGWSTGELFF.

This rearrangement joins TRBV19 to TRBJ2-7, with 8 bases lining up with TRBD1. The CDR3 length is 13 residues. The V gene's germline CDR1 is LNHDA and CDR2 SQIVND (reference sequence). V shed 9 bases and J 3 bases; nucleotides not matched to a gene: 7. In DNA, the CDR3 is TGTGCCAGCAAAAGGGGGACAGGCTACGAGCAGTACTTC. Protein sequence: CASKRGTGYEQYF.

This clone showed up just a few times. The chain carries TRBV28 and TRBJ1-2, with 9 bases identical to TRBD1. V shed 6 bases, J shed 7 bases, and the junction held 6 bases outside the gene matches. Germline V CDR1 and CDR2: MDHEN, SYDVKM. The CDR3 contains 13 residues. The CDR3 protein is CASRRDRVSGYTF. The CDR3 DNA follows: TGTGCCAGCAGGCGGGACAGGGTTAGTGGCTACACCTTC.

The chain recombines TRBV30 with TRBJ2-7; unclear D gene. Germline CDR1 reads GTSNPN; CDR2 reads SVGIG (reference sequence). This CDR3 spans 11 amino acids. Trimming removed 3 bases from V and 3 bases from J, with 6 bases in between. The CDR3: CAWRGNYEQYF. Here the CDR3 DNA reads TGTGCCTGGAGGGGCAACTACGAGCAGTACTTC.

The chain couples TRBV3-1 (or the pseudogene TRBV3-2) to TRBJ2-2; D not resolved. Germline loops: CDR1 LGHDT, CDR2 YNNKEL (reference sequence). V gave up 4 bases and J gave up 5 bases, with 8 bases separating them. CDR3 length: 13 amino acids. The CDR3 DNA sequence: TGTGCCAGCAGCCTCAGTTGGACCGGGGAGCTGTTTTTT. It encodes CASSLSWTGELFF.

The rearrangement links TRBV5-1 to TRBJ1-5; a weak D match, TRBD1 (6 bases). Between the trimmed V and J ends, which lost 4 bases and 3 bases, there was a span of 17 bases. Germline values: CDR1 SGHRS, CDR2 YFSETQ. The CDR3 is 16 residues long. The chain's CDR3 is CASSPGTGDNNQPQHF. For the CDR3, the DNA is TGCGCCAGCAGCCCCGGAACCGGGGACAACAATCAGCCCCAGCATTTT.

This clone was counted a single time. This rearrangement joins TRBV10-3 to TRBJ1-2, with D possibly being TRBD1 (6 bases). V was cut by 7 bases and J by 7 bases, with 22 bases left in between. This CDR3 is 15 amino acids long. Per germline, CDR1 ENHRY and CDR2 SYGVKD. CDR3 sequence (DNA): TGTGCCATCACCCAGAGGAATACAGGGACCGTTGGCTACACCTTC. The encoded protein is CAITQRNTGTVGYTF.

J is TRBJ1-5 and V is TRBV24-1; D might be TRBD1 (5 bases). Trimming cost V 1 base and J 9 bases, with 18 bases left between them. CDR3 size: 16 residues. Germline assignment: CDR1 KGHDR and CDR2 SFDVKD. The CDR3 loop is CATSDLGQGNAGPQHF. As DNA, the CDR3 is TGTGCCACCAGTGATTTAGGGCAGGGTAACGCTGGGCCCCAGCATTTT.

This sequence joins TRBV3-1 (or the pseudogene TRBV3-2) and TRBJ1-2, with 8 nucleotides matching TRBD1. Losses at the gene ends were 0 bases for V and 7 bases for J; bases not matched to a gene: 7. Germline values: CDR1 LGHDT, CDR2 YNNKEL (reference sequence). The CDR3 loop spans 15 amino acids. CDR3 nucleotides: TGTGCCAGCAGCCAAGACCATACAGGGGGACTTGGCTACACCTTC. Translating gives CASSQDHTGGLGYTF.